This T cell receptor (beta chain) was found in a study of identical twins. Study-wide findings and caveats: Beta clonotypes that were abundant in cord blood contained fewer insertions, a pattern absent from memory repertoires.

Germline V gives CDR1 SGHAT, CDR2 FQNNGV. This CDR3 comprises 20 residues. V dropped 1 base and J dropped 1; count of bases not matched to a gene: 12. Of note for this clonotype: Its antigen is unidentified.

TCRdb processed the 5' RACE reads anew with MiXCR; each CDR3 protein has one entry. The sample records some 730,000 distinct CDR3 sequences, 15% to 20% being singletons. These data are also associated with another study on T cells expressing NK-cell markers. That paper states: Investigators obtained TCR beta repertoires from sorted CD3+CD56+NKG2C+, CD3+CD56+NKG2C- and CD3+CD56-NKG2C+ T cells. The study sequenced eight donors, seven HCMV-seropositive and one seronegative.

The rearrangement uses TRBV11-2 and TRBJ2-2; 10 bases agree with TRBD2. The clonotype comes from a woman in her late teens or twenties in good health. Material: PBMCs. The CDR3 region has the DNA TGTGCCAGCAGCTTAGGAGGAGTAGCGGGAGGCATGAAGAACACCGGGGAGCTGTTTTTT. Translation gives CASSLGGVAGGMKNTGELFF.